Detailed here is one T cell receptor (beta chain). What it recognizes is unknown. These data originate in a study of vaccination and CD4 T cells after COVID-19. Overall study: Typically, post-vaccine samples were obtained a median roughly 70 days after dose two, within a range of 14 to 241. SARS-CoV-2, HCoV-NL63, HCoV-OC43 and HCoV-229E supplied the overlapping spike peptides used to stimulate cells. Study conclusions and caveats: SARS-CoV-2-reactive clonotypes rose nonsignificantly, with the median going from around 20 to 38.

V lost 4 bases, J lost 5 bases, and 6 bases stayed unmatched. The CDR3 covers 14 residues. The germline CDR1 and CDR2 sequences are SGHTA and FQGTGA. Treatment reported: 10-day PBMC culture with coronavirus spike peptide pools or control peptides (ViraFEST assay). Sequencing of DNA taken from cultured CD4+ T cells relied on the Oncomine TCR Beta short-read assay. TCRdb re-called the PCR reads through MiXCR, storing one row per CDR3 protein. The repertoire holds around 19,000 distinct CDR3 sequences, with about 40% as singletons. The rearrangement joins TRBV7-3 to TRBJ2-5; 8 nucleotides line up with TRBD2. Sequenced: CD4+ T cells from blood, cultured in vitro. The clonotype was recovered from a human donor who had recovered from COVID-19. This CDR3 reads CASSSGGALETQYF. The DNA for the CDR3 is TGTGCCAGCAGCTCCGGGGGGGCGTTGGAGACCCAGTACTTC.